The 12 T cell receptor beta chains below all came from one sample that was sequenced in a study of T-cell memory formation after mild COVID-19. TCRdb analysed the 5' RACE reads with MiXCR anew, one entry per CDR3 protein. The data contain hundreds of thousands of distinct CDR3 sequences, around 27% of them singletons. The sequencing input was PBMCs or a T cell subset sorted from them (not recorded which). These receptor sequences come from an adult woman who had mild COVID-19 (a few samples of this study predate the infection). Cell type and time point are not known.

The DNA for the CDR3 is TGTGCCAGCAGCCCCCGTAGCGGGGGGACCTACAATGAGCAGTTCTTC. This gives the protein CASSPRSGGTYNEQFF. This chain uses TRBV7-8 with TRBJ2-1; 10 bases line up with TRBD2. Germline assignment: CDR1 SGHVS and CDR2 FQNEAQ. The CDR3 spans 16 residues. V lost 5 bases, J lost 2 bases, and 6 bases stayed unmatched.

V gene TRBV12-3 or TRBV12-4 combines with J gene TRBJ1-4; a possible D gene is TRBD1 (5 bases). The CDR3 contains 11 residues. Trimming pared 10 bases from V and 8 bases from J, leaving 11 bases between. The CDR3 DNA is TGTGCCACCGGACACGGAGAAAAACTGTTTTTT. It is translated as CATGHGEKLFF.

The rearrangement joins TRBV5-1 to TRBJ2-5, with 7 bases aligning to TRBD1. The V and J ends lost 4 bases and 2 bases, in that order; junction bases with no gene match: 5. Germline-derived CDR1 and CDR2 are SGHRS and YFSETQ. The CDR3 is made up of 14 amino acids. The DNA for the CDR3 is TGCGCCAGCAGCCCTGGGACAGAACAAGAGACCCAGTACTTC. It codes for CASSPGTEQETQYF.

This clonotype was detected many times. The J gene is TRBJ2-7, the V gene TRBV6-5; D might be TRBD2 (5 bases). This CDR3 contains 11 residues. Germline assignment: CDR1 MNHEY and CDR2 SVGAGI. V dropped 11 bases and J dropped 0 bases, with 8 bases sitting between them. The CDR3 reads CASGNSYEQYF. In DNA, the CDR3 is TGTGCCTCGGGAAACTCCTACGAGCAGTACTTC.

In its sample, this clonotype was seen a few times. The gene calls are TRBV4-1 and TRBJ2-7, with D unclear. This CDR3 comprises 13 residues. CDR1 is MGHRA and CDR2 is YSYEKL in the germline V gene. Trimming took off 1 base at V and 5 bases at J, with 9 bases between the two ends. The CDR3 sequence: CASSQVHGDEQYF. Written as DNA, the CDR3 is TGCGCCAGCAGCCAAGTTCACGGTGACGAGCAGTACTTC.

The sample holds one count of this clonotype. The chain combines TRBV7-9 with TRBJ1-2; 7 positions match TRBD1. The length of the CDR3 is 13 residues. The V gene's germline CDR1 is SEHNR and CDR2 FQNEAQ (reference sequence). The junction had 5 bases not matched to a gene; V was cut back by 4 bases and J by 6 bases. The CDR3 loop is CASSSGGLDGYTF. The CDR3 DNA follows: TGTGCCAGCAGCTCAGGGGGGCTGGATGGCTACACCTTC.

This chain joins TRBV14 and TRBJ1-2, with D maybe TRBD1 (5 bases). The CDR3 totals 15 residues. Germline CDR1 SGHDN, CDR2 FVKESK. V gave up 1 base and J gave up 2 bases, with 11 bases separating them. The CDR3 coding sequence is TGTGCCAGCAGCCAAGGACCTTGGGGGAACTATGGCTACACCTTC. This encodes CASSQGPWGNYGYTF.

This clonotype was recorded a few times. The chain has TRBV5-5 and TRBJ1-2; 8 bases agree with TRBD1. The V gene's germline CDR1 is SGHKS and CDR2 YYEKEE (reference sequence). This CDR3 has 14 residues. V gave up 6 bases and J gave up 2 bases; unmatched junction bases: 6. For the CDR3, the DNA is TGTGCCAGCAACCGAGGACAGGGCAACTATGGCTACACCTTC. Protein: CASNRGQGNYGYTF.

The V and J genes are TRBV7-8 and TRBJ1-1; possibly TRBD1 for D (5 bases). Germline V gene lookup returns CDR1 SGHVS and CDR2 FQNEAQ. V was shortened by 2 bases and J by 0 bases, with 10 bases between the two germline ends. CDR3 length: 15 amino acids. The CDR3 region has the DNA TGTGCCAGCAGCTTACCGGGACCGGTGAACACTGAAGCTTTCTTT. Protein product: CASSLPGPVNTEAFF.

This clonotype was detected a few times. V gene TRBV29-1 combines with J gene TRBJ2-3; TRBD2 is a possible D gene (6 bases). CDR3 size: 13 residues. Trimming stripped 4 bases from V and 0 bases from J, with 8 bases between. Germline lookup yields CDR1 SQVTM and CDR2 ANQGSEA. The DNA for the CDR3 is TGCAGCGTTGTAGGGAGGAGCACAGATACGCAGTATTTT. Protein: CSVVGRSTDTQYF.

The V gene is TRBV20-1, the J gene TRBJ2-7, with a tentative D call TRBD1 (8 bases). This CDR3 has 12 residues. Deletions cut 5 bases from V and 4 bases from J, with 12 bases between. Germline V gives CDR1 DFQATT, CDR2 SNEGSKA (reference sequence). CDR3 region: CSALQGGYEQYF. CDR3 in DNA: TGCAGTGCTCTACAGGGGGGGTACGAGCAGTACTTC.

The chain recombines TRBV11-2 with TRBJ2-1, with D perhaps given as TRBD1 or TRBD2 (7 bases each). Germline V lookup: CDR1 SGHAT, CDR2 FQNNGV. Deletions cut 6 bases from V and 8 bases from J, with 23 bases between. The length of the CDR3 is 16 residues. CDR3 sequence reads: CASSFAQGGAIHEQFF. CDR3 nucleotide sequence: TGTGCCAGCAGTTTTGCCCAGGGGGGGGCCATCCATGAGCAGTTCTTC.